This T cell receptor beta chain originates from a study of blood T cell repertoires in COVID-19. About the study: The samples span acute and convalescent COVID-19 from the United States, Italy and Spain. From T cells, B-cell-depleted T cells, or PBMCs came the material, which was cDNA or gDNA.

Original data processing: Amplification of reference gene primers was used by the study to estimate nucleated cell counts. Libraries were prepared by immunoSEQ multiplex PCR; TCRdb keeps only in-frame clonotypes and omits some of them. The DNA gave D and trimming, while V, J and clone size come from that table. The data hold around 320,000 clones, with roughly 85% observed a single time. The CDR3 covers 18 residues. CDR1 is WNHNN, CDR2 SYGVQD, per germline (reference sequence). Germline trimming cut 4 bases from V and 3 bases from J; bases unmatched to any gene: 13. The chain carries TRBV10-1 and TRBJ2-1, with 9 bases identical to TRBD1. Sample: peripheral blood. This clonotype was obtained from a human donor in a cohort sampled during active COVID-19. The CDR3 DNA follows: TGCGCCAGCAGTGGTTCCGGGACAACAGGGGGCTACTACAATGAGCAGTTCTTC. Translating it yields CASSGSGTTGGYYNEQFF.